This T cell receptor (beta chain) is from a study of a mutant IDH1 vaccine in newly diagnosed glioma. Study summary: Radiotherapy, temozolomide, or both had been given previously, and both were given to most.

Sequencing used immunoSEQ multiplex PCR; TCRdb keeps in-frame clones, though not all of them. In the table there are approximately 25,000 clones, approximately 88% of which are singletons. Germline V lookup: CDR1 SGHRS, CDR2 YFSETQ. V dropped 4 bases and J dropped 7 bases, with 20 bases sitting between them. The CDR3 is 15 amino acids. In regard to this clone: The antigen is not known.

Time point described: week 47, end of study. Each dose of the vaccine consisted of 300 ug of mutant IDH1 20-mer peptide, with topical imiquimod. The chain links TRBV5-1 to TRBJ1-2, with a possible D match to TRBD1 (6 bases). The material was PBMCs, obtained from a glioma patient whose treatment included an IDH1 peptide vaccine. This receptor was obtained from a man aged 40-49 years with glioma. CDR3 amino acids: CASSPETGSVSGYTF. The DNA of the CDR3 is TGCGCCAGCAGCCCCGAGACAGGTTCGGTCAGTGGCTACACCTTC.